The 21 T cell receptor beta chains presented below share a single source sample, sequenced in a study of T cells after somatic rescue of genetic block. Sequenced by immunoSEQ multiplex PCR; TCRdb stores in-frame clones only, minus some. The sample shows about 88,000 clones, 85% to 90% of them seen only once. Specimen: peripheral blood mononuclear cells (PBMCs). The source is a woman aged 18-29 years.

This clone occurred once. V and J are TRBV19 and TRBJ1-2, with D tentatively TRBD1 (6 bases). The ends were cut back, 6 bases at V and 3 bases at J, with 14 bases in the middle. Germline-derived CDR1 and CDR2 are LNHDA and SQIVND (reference sequence). The CDR3 contains 14 residues. The CDR3 protein is CASSGLQGDYGYTF. Written as DNA, the CDR3 is TGTGCCAGTAGCGGATTACAGGGAGACTATGGCTACACCTTC.

The genes are TRBV15 and TRBJ1-5; 7 bases are a match to TRBD1. Trimming at V came to 4 bases and at J to 5 bases, leaving 2 bases not matched to a gene. The CDR3 length is 13 residues. Germline V gene sequence: CDR1 LNHNV, CDR2 YYDKDF (reference sequence). The CDR3 here is CATSTGTDQPQHF. The CDR3 bases are TGTGCCACCAGCACTGGGACAGATCAGCCCCAGCATTTT.

The DNA for the CDR3 is TGTGCCAGCAGTTTATGGGTCGGACAGGGACTTTACGAGCAGTACTTC. Its translation is CASSLWVGQGLYEQYF. This rearrangement joins TRBV27 to TRBJ2-7, with 8 bases fitting TRBD1. The CDR3 loop spans 16 amino acids. Per the germline V gene, CDR1 is MNHEY and CDR2 is SMNVEV (reference sequence). V shed 1 base, J shed 4 bases, and the junction held 9 bases outside the gene matches.

The chain is built from TRBV7-9 and TRBJ1-1; 8 positions agree with TRBD1. The J segment lost 4 bases and the V segment lost 0 bases, leaving 4 bases of the junction unmatched. Germline CDR1 SEHNR, CDR2 FQNEAQ (reference sequence). CDR3 size: 15 residues. CDR3 residues: CASSLAFTGGTEAFF. The CDR3 nucleotides are TGTGCCAGCAGCTTAGCGTTCACAGGGGGCACTGAAGCTTTCTTT.

Only a few counts were recorded for this clone. The chain links TRBV20-1 to TRBJ2-1; D uncertain. The germline V gene has CDR1 DFQATT and CDR2 SNEGSKA (reference sequence). The CDR3 has 11 residues. Trimming pared 6 bases from V and 4 bases from J, leaving 7 bases between. CDR3 DNA: TGCAGTGCAGAGAGTTACAATGAGCAGTTCTTC. Translated: CSAESYNEQFF.

The chain has TRBV21-1 and TRBJ2-7. TRBV21-1 is reported as a pseudogene. The CDR3 runs to 16 residues. CDR3 in DNA: TGTGCCAGCAGCAAAGTTGGGACCCTACTTACCTACGAGCAGTACTTC. Amino acids: CASSKVGTLLTYEQYF.

The gene calls are TRBV18 and TRBJ2-5; 12 nucleotides match TRBD2. Germline V CDR1 and CDR2: KGHSH, LQKENI. The CDR3 loop spans 17 amino acids. J was trimmed by 2 bases and V by 2 bases; bases with no gene match: 6. The DNA for the CDR3 is TGTGCCAGCTCACCAGTGACTAGCGGGAGAGGTCAAGAGACCCAGTACTTC. As protein: CASSPVTSGRGQETQYF.

The chain links TRBV6-5 to TRBJ1-1; 8 nucleotides align to TRBD1. The CDR3 is 15 amino acids. Germline V gene lookup returns CDR1 MNHEY and CDR2 SVGAGI. V gave up 3 bases and J gave up 6 bases; unmatched junction bases: 9. CDR3 loop: CASSYSSRGLPEAFF. In DNA form, the CDR3 reads TGTGCCAGCAGTTATTCGTCCAGGGGGCTTCCTGAAGCTTTCTTT.

This chain connects TRBV14 to TRBJ2-7, with TRBD1 as a possible D gene (6 bases). Trimming removed 9 bases from V and 6 bases from J, with 18 bases in between. The germline gives CDR1 SGHDN, CDR2 FVKESK. The CDR3 is 13 amino acids. The CDR3 protein is CASRARDIFEQYF. The CDR3, as DNA: TGTGCCAGTAGAGCCCGGGACATTTTCGAGCAGTACTTC.

The J gene is TRBJ2-1, the V gene TRBV11-3; 9 bases map to TRBD1. There are 15 residues in the CDR3. Looked up from germline, CDR1 is SGHNT and CDR2 is YENEEA. Trimming took 6 bases from V and 2 from J; bases not matched to a gene: 5. The CDR3 sequence is CASSGTGSAYNEQFF. CDR3 DNA: TGTGCCAGCAGTGGGACAGGGTCGGCCTACAATGAGCAGTTCTTC.

The gene calls are TRBV30 and TRBJ1-4, with a weak D call TRBD1 (5 bases). Looked up from germline, CDR1 is GTSNPN and CDR2 is SVGIG (reference sequence). V dropped 5 bases and J dropped 6 bases, with 16 bases sitting between them. The CDR3 runs 14 residues. The CDR3 DNA sequence: TGTGCCTGGGACACAGGCCTCGGGGATGAAAAACTGTTTTTT. Translated, it gives CAWDTGLGDEKLFF.

The rearrangement joins TRBV27 to TRBJ2-1; TRBD1 is a possible D gene (5 bases). This CDR3 has 14 residues. Germline V gene sequence: CDR1 MNHEY, CDR2 SMNVEV (reference sequence). The germline V and J ends were trimmed by 8 bases and 3 bases, with 14 bases remaining between them. CDR3 protein: CASVAGSHYNEQFF. The DNA of the CDR3 is TGTGCCAGCGTGGCAGGGTCCCACTACAATGAGCAGTTCTTC.

The chain joins TRBV18 to TRBJ2-3; 9 nucleotides align to TRBD2. The CDR3 is 14 amino acids. With V trimmed by 3 bases and J by 6 bases, 4 bases remained unmatched. The germline V gene encodes CDR1 KGHSH and CDR2 LQKENI. CDR3 sequence reads: CASSPGLASDTQYF. CDR3 in DNA: TGTGCCAGCTCACCGGGACTAGCTTCGGATACGCAGTATTTT.

J is TRBJ1-2 and V is TRBV4-2; no clear D. The CDR3 totals 15 residues. Germline V gene data show CDR1 as LGHNA and CDR2 as YNFKEQ. V was trimmed by 0 bases and J by 4 bases, leaving 12 bases between them. The CDR3 DNA reads TGTGCCAGCAGCCAAGAAAACGACGGGATCTATGGCTACACCTTC. Protein: CASSQENDGIYGYTF.

V gene TRBV28 combines with J gene TRBJ1-2, with 9 bases aligning to TRBD1. The CDR3 extends over 13 amino acids. Germline CDR1 and CDR2: MDHEN and SYDVKM. V gave up 7 bases and J gave up 7 bases; unmatched junction bases: 7. The CDR3 region is CASILTGGAGYTF. Here the CDR3 DNA reads TGTGCCAGCATACTGACAGGGGGAGCTGGCTACACCTTC.

This chain uses TRBV5-6 with TRBJ2-7; perhaps TRBD2 as D (7 bases). CDR1 is SGHDT and CDR2 is YYEEEE in the germline V gene. The V gene lost 4 bases and the J gene lost 5 bases, with 16 bases spanning the gap. This CDR3 spans 14 amino acids. The CDR3 sequence is CASSRGAGVDEQYF. The CDR3 DNA reads TGTGCCAGCAGCCGGGGGGCAGGAGTGGACGAGCAGTACTTC.

The chain is built from TRBV5-4 and TRBJ2-4; D is perhaps TRBD1 or TRBD2 (5 bases each). This CDR3 contains 14 residues. Per germline, CDR1 SGHNT and CDR2 YYREEE (reference sequence). V was trimmed by 2 bases and J by 10 bases, leaving 16 bases between them. CDR3 amino acids: CASSFTGTRGIQYF. The CDR3 DNA follows: TGTGCCAGCAGCTTCACCGGGACCCGGGGAATTCAGTACTTC.

This clone has just one count. The chain has TRBV30 and TRBJ1-2, with no clear D. This CDR3 region has 12 residues. The germline V gene encodes CDR1 GTSNPN and CDR2 SVGIG (reference sequence). V was cut by 0 bases and J by 13 bases, with 15 bases left in between. The CDR3: CAWSVLQTSRTF. The CDR3 region has the DNA TGTGCCTGGAGTGTGCTGCAGACCAGTCGCACCTTC.

About this clone: The junction differs from germline at one of its ends, possibly a read error. The chain combines TRBV5-3 with TRBJ1-4; D is undetermined. TRBV5-3 is assigned to the ORF class and has an uncertain function. This CDR3 has 11 amino acids. The CDR3 DNA follows: TGTGCCAGAAGAGGCGTTCCCGGAGATGATTTT. Translating gives CARRGVPGDDF.

The chain joins TRBV28 to TRBJ2-5; 8 nucleotides align to TRBD1. Germline CDR1 MDHEN, CDR2 SYDVKM. There are 16 residues in the CDR3. Trimming took 5 bases from V and 5 from J; bases not matched to a gene: 13. The CDR3, as DNA: TGTGCCAGCAGTCCTTATGCATCACAGGGGGACGAGACCCAGTACTTC. This gives the protein CASSPYASQGDETQYF.

The sample holds one count of this clone. V gene TRBV15 combines with J gene TRBJ2-1; D might be TRBD2 (5 bases). The V and J ends lost 4 bases and 9 bases respectively, with 13 bases between them. The CDR3 is 13 amino acids. Germline V gene sequence: CDR1 LNHNV, CDR2 YYDKDF (reference sequence). The CDR3 DNA is TGTGCCACCAGCACCTCCGGGATTAGTGAGCAGTTCTTC. It encodes CATSTSGISEQFF.